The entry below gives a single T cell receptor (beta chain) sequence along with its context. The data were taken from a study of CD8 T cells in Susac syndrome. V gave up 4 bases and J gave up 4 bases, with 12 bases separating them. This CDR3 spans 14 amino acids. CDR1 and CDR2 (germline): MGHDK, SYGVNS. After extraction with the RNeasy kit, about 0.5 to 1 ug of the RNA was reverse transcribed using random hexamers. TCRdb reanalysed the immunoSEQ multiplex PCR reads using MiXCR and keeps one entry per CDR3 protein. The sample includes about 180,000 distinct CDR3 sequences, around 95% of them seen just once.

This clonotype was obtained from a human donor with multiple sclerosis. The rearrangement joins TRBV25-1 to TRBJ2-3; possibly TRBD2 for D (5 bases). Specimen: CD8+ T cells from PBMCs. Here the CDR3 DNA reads TGTGCCAGCAGTGGTCTAGCAGCATCAGATACGCAGTATTTT. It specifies CASSGLAASDTQYF.